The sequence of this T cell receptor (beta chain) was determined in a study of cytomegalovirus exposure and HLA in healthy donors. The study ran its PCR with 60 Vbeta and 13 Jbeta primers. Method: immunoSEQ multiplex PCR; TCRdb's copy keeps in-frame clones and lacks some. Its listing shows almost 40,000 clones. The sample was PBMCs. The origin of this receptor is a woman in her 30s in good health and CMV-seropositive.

This CDR3 is CASSAQGQGSYEQYF. The CDR3 DNA reads as TGTGCCAGCAGTGCTCAGGGCCAGGGGAGCTACGAGCAGTACTTC. The V call is TRBV6-1, the J call TRBJ2-7; D may be TRBD1 (6 bases). The germline V and J ends were trimmed by 4 bases and 3 bases, with 16 bases remaining between them. CDR3 length: 15 amino acids. Germline loops: CDR1 MNHNS, CDR2 SASEGT.